This T cell receptor (beta chain) was captured by sequencing in a study of cytomegalovirus exposure and HLA in healthy donors. Study-wide results and caveats: What was likely a sequencing artifact was a cluster of highly shared sequence variants. The authors assumed roughly uniform sequencing depth across donors for presence/absence analyses.

This clone was seen only a few times. Antigen unknown. V lost 7 bases to trimming and J lost 2 bases; unmatched junction nucleotides: 3. In germline, CDR1 is SGHDN, CDR2 FVKESK. The CDR3 covers 13 residues. Use of 60 Vbeta and 13 Jbeta primers characterized the PCR. Measured with immunoSEQ multiplex PCR; TCRdb has only the in-frame clones, and not every one. The sample records 90,000 to 100,000 clones, about 75% being singletons. The rearrangement links TRBV14 to TRBJ2-7; 9 nucleotides match TRBD2. Sequences were obtained from PBMCs. The sequence came from a man between 35 and 55 years old in good health and CMV-seropositive. CDR3: CASTTSGTYEQYF. Here the CDR3 DNA reads TGTGCCAGCACGACTAGCGGTACCTACGAGCAGTACTTC.